This is a list of T cell receptor beta chains from one sample in a study of PD-1 blockade in classical Hodgkin lymphoma. Profiling relied on immunoSEQ multiplex PCR, and the TCRdb table lists in-frame clones only, not all of them. The sample contains about 43,000 clones, about 65% of which appear only once. This material consisted of peripheral blood mononuclear cells (PBMCs), taken before the second cycle of nivolumab. The source of these receptors is a human donor with classical Hodgkin lymphoma. CDR3s include the opening cysteine and the closing phenylalanine or tryptophan. D genes are given only for firm matches. The size field is filled for only some rows; it gives once, few, many or a size class.

d_call	clone_size	j_call	v_call	cdr3_nt	cdr3_aa
.	.	TRBJ1-1	TRBV6-5	TGTGCCAGCAGGGACGTCAACACTGAAGCTTTCTTT	CASRDVNTEAFF
TRBD1	.	TRBJ2-5	TRBV19	TGTGCCAGTAGGGGACAGCGCCAAGAGACCCAGTACTTC	CASRGQRQETQYF
.	.	TRBJ2-3	TRBV19	TGTGCCAGTAGGCGTGGAGATACGCAGTATTTT	CASRRGDTQYF
.	.	TRBJ1-1	TRBV7-8	TGTGCCAGCAGCTTATCGTTAGGTATCACTGAAGCTTTCTTT	CASSLSLGITEAFF
.	.	TRBJ1-5	TRBV7-2	TGTGCCAGCAGCACGTCGGGGCATCCCCAGCATTTT	CASSTSGHPQHF
.	.	TRBJ2-2	TRBV4-3	TGCGCCAGCAGCCAAGATAGCGGACTGACGTTTCGGGAGCTGTTTTTT	CASSQDSGLTFRELFF
.	.	TRBJ1-6	TRBV25-1	TGTGCCAGCAGAGGACTACAGTCGCCCTATTCACCCCTCCACTTT	CASRGLQSPYSPLHF
TRBD2	once	TRBJ2-3	TRBV18	TGTGCCAGCTCACCCAGACTAGCGGGGGGCACAGATACGCAGTATTTT	CASSPRLAGGTDTQYF
TRBD1	.	TRBJ2-2	TRBV25-1	TGTGCCAGCAGGTCGACAGGGGAGGTCTCCGGGGAGCTGTTTTTT	CASRSTGEVSGELFF
.	.	TRBJ1-2	TRBV7-2	TGTGCCAGCAGCTTAATGGGAGTCCTCTATGGCTACACCTTC	CASSLMGVLYGYTF